What follows are 26 T cell receptor beta chains derived from one specimen sequenced in a study of cytomegalovirus exposure and HLA in healthy donors. A multiplex PCR was run with 60 Vbeta primers and 13 Jbeta primers. Here immunoSEQ multiplex PCR was the method, and the copy in TCRdb shows in-frame clones only, minus some. The sample includes around 140,000 clones, 70% to 85% of them seen just once. The sample consisted of PBMCs. The receptors here all came from a male donor in good health and CMV-seropositive.

This clone was found a few times. This chain joins TRBV10-3 and TRBJ1-1; the D is unclear. The CDR3 has 12 amino acids. V lost 4 bases and J 2 bases, leaving 5 bases between the germline ends. Germline assignment: CDR1 ENHRY and CDR2 SYGVKD. DNA of the CDR3: TGTGCCATCAGTGCCGTTAACACTGAAGCTTTCTTT. Residues: CAISAVNTEAFF.

The rearrangement links TRBV27 to TRBJ2-7; a possible D gene is TRBD2 (6 bases). CDR1 is MNHEY, CDR2 SMNVEV, per germline (reference sequence). V was trimmed by 1 base and J by 0 bases, leaving 10 bases between them. The CDR3 loop spans 15 amino acids. CDR3: CASSLLGGNSYEQYF. The CDR3 region has the DNA TGTGCCAGCAGTTTATTAGGCGGGAACTCCTACGAGCAGTACTTC.

This rearrangement joins TRBV2 to TRBJ1-6; D remains ambiguous. Germline values: CDR1 SNHLY, CDR2 FYNNEI. The CDR3 totals 15 residues. V lost 5 bases and J lost 4, with 12 bases in between. The CDR3 spells CASSIRSPYNSPLHF. The CDR3 coding sequence is TGTGCCAGCAGTATCCGGAGCCCGTATAATTCACCCCTCCACTTT.

This rearrangement joins TRBV15 to TRBJ2-7, with D tentatively TRBD2 (5 bases). Germline assignment: CDR1 LNHNV and CDR2 YYDKDF (reference sequence). This CDR3 is 14 amino acids long. Trimming cost V 5 bases and J 5 bases, with 16 bases left between them. CDR3 DNA sequence: TGTGCCACCAGCGCCGGGGAGCACACCCACGAGCAGTACTTC. Amino acid sequence: CATSAGEHTHEQYF.

The chain couples TRBV6-4 to TRBJ2-3; D is unclear. This CDR3 comprises 14 residues. V lost 6 bases and J lost 2, with 12 bases in between. Germline V gives CDR1 MRHNA, CDR2 SNTAGT. DNA for the CDR3: TGTGCCAGCAGGGAAACTATAACCACAGATACGCAGTATTTT. This translates into CASRETITTDTQYF.

The rearrangement links TRBV28 to TRBJ1-1, with 9 bases lining up with TRBD1. The CDR3 totals 15 residues. V lost 6 bases and J lost 0; bases outside the gene matches: 5. Germline-derived CDR1 and CDR2 are MDHEN and SYDVKM. CDR3 nucleotides: TGTGCCAGCAGAGGGACAGGGCCTGTGAACACTGAAGCTTTCTTT. Translating gives CASRGTGPVNTEAFF.

This clone came up a few times. The chain recombines TRBV6-5 with TRBJ1-3; D is uncertain. Germline V gives CDR1 MNHEY, CDR2 SVGAGI. Trimming took 0 bases from V and 7 from J, leaving 13 bases between them. This CDR3 is built from 15 residues. CDR3 amino acids: CASSYSASGMNTIYF. In nucleotides, the CDR3 is TGTGCCAGCAGTTACTCGGCCAGCGGGATGAACACCATATATTTT.

V and J are TRBV15 and TRBJ1-2, with D possibly being TRBD1 (5 bases). CDR3 length: 12 amino acids. In germline, CDR1 is LNHNV, CDR2 YYDKDF (reference sequence). The ends were cut back, 6 bases at V and 4 bases at J, with 9 bases in the middle. The CDR3, as DNA: TGTGCCACCAGGGGGCGAGGCTATGGCTACACCTTC. This gives the protein CATRGRGYGYTF.

This chain uses TRBV9 with TRBJ2-7, with 9 bases matching TRBD2. The trim removed 3 bases at V and 2 bases at J, leaving 3 bases unmatched. CDR3 length: 14 amino acids. Germline V gene sequence: CDR1 SGDLS, CDR2 YYNGEE. The CDR3 region is CASSASSGTYEQYF. The CDR3 DNA follows: TGTGCCAGCAGCGCCTCTAGCGGGACCTACGAGCAGTACTTC.

V usage is TRBV16 and J usage is TRBJ2-7; 10 bases line up with TRBD1. Germline loops: CDR1 KGHSY, CDR2 FQNENV. With 0 bases clipped from V and 8 bases from J, the junction kept 4 bases outside the gene matches. This CDR3 region has 14 residues. CDR3 region: CASSQSIDRGQQYF. CDR3 DNA sequence: TGTGCCAGCAGCCAATCGATTGACAGGGGGCAGCAGTACTTC.

V usage is TRBV10-3 and J usage is TRBJ2-5; 7 bases are a match to TRBD2. This CDR3 contains 12 residues. CDR1 ENHRY and CDR2 SYGVKD come from the germline V gene. J lost 5 bases, V lost 10 bases, and 7 bases had no gene match. CDR3 protein: CATSREEETQYF. The DNA of the CDR3 is TGTGCCACCTCTCGGGAGGAGGAGACCCAGTACTTC.

The V and J genes are TRBV27 and TRBJ2-3; no firm D call. There are 15 residues in the CDR3. The germline V gene encodes CDR1 MNHEY and CDR2 SMNVEV (reference sequence). The ends were cut back, 1 base at V and 0 bases at J, with 8 bases in the middle. The CDR3, as DNA: TGTGCCAGCAGTTTATGGCAGGCTAGCACAGATACGCAGTATTTT. It codes for CASSLWQASTDTQYF.

In this sample, this clone turned up a few times. The chain combines TRBV7-9 with TRBJ1-1, with 9 nucleotides matching TRBD1. CDR1 SEHNR and CDR2 FQNEAQ come from the germline V gene (reference sequence). With 5 bases clipped from V and 4 bases from J, the junction kept 11 bases outside the gene matches. The CDR3 spans 16 residues. CDR3: CASSPRTGEKVTEAFF. The DNA of the CDR3 is TGTGCCAGCAGCCCCCGGACAGGGGAAAAAGTCACTGAAGCTTTCTTT.

V is TRBV7-8 and J is TRBJ2-1; 7 bases map to TRBD1. The germline V gene has CDR1 SGHVS and CDR2 FQNEAQ. Losses at the gene ends were 6 bases for V and 0 bases for J; bases not matched to a gene: 8. The CDR3 totals 16 residues. In DNA form, the CDR3 reads TGTGCCAGCAGTCGCAACCGGGACAGCTCCTACAATGAGCAGTTCTTC. It encodes CASSRNRDSSYNEQFF.

This clone has a handful of counts. The V and J genes are TRBV6-5 and TRBJ1-2, with TRBD1 as a possible D gene (6 bases). Germline CDR1 and CDR2: MNHEY and SVGAGI. The CDR3 runs 14 residues. Trimming removed 2 bases at V and 2 bases at J, with 9 bases between. The CDR3 is CASSYDRTNYGYTF. CDR3 DNA sequence: TGTGCCAGCAGTTACGACAGGACAAACTATGGCTACACCTTC.

The chain links TRBV4-1 to TRBJ2-5; the match to TRBD1 covers 7 bases. The J call is in doubt because the DNA end fits TRBJ2-7 better. There are 16 residues in the CDR3. Germline assignment: CDR1 MGHRA and CDR2 YSYEKL. This CDR3 reads CASSQEERTGNYEQYF. CDR3 nucleotides: TGCGCCAGCAGCCAAGAGGAACGGACAGGAAACTACGAGCAGTACTTC.

The V and J genes are TRBV28 and TRBJ2-2, with TRBD2 identical over 7 bases. The CDR3 has 17 amino acids. Germline CDR1 reads MDHEN; CDR2 reads SYDVKM. The V gene end was trimmed by 8 bases and the J gene end by 6 bases; junction bases not matched to a gene: 18. This CDR3 is CASHPSEGGPDAGELFF. CDR3 DNA: TGTGCCAGCCATCCCTCGGAGGGAGGGCCCGACGCCGGGGAGCTGTTTTTT.

CDR3 in amino acids: CASSPRTVFDEQFF. The DNA of the CDR3 is TGTGCCAGCTCACCAAGGACTGTCTTCGATGAGCAGTTCTTC. The V gene is TRBV18, the J gene TRBJ2-1; TRBD2 might be the D (5 bases). Germline CDR1 reads KGHSH; CDR2 reads LQKENI. V shed 2 bases and J shed 8 bases, with 13 bases lying between them. The CDR3 spans 14 residues.

This clone was seen only a few times. The chain combines TRBV18 with TRBJ1-1; no firm D call. Germline assignment: CDR1 KGHSH and CDR2 LQKENI. The CDR3 is 14 amino acids. Trimming stripped 2 bases from V and 3 bases from J, with 10 bases between. For the CDR3, the DNA is TGTGCCAGCTCACCATTAGTCCGGGACACTGAAGCTTTCTTT. This gives the protein CASSPLVRDTEAFF.

This chain links TRBV6-1 with TRBJ1-5; D remains unclear. Germline CDR1 is MNHNS and CDR2 is SASEGT. Trimming cost V 1 base and J 0 bases, with 7 bases left between them. The length of the CDR3 is 15 residues. The CDR3 DNA is TGTGCCAGCAGTGAAGGAGTTTATAGCAATCAGCCCCAGCATTTT. This sequence encodes CASSEGVYSNQPQHF.

CDR3 nucleotides: TGCAGCGTGGCAGGGGGCTGGAGCACAGATACGCAGTATTTT. This encodes CSVAGGWSTDTQYF. The chain links TRBV29-1 to TRBJ2-3; 8 nucleotides line up with TRBD1. The CDR3 sequence is 14 residues long. The germline V gene has CDR1 SQVTM and CDR2 ANQGSEA. V was clipped by 6 bases and J by 0 bases; unmatched bases: 5.

The rearrangement links TRBV14 to TRBJ2-5, with 8 bases lining up with TRBD2. Trimming took 5 bases from V and 5 from J; bases not matched to a gene: 13. The V gene's germline CDR1 is SGHDN and CDR2 FVKESK. The CDR3 is 16 residues long. This chain's CDR3 is CASSWTSIISYETQYF. The CDR3, as DNA: TGTGCCAGCAGCTGGACTAGCATAATCTCATACGAGACCCAGTACTTC.

The V call is TRBV27, the J call TRBJ1-4, with D possibly matching TRBD1 (6 bases). V gave up 5 bases and J gave up 0 bases, with 16 bases separating them. The CDR3 consists of 17 residues. Looked up from germline, CDR1 is MNHEY and CDR2 is SMNVEV (reference sequence). DNA of the CDR3: TGTGCCAGCAGTCCCCAGCGACAGGCCACAACTAATGAAAAACTGTTTTTT. This sequence encodes CASSPQRQATTNEKLFF.

The chain couples TRBV28 to TRBJ1-6; 10 nucleotides line up with TRBD1. The CDR3 is made up of 16 amino acids. V trimming: 5 bases; J trimming: 9 bases; junction bases outside the gene matches: 10. Germline V gene data show CDR1 as MDHEN and CDR2 as SYDVKM. CDR3 in amino acids: CASSPPTGGESSPLHF. As DNA, the CDR3 is TGTGCCAGCAGTCCTCCGACAGGGGGCGAGAGTTCACCCCTCCACTTT.

The gene calls are TRBV18 and TRBJ2-7; possibly TRBD1 for D (5 bases). CDR1 KGHSH and CDR2 LQKENI come from the germline V gene. The CDR3 covers 16 residues. Trimming removed 2 bases at V and 0 bases at J, with 14 bases between. DNA of the CDR3: TGTGCCAGCTCACCAACCTCGGGTGACAGCTCCTACGAGCAGTACTTC. It yields the protein CASSPTSGDSSYEQYF.

The gene calls are TRBV18 and TRBJ2-1; 8 bases fit TRBD2. J was trimmed by 2 bases and V by 2 bases; bases with no gene match: 2. CDR1 and CDR2 (germline): KGHSH, LQKENI. The CDR3 runs to 15 residues. The CDR3 DNA follows: TGTGCCAGCTCACCAGGTAGCGGGACCTACAATGAGCAGTTCTTC. Its translation: CASSPGSGTYNEQFF.